The 5 T cell receptor beta chains listed next were all sequenced from one sample in a study of glioma-infiltrating T cells after dendritic cell vaccination. The method was immunoSEQ multiplex PCR; TCRdb's version includes in-frame clones alone and lacks a portion of them. The sample lists 55,000 to 75,000 clones, about 80% occurring once. Time point: after dendritic cell vaccination, including at tumor progression/relapse. Source: blood, taken after dendritic cell vaccination. The receptors stem from a human donor with glioblastoma.

The V gene is TRBV7-2, the J gene TRBJ1-5; 9 nucleotides align to TRBD1. V was clipped by 5 bases and J by 5 bases; unmatched bases: 7. Germline V gene lookup returns CDR1 SGHTA and CDR2 FQGNSA. This CDR3 region has 15 residues. Here the CDR3 reads CASSTGTGKDQPQHF. The CDR3 nucleotides are TGTGCCAGCAGCACTGGGACAGGGAAGGATCAGCCCCAGCATTTT.

V gene TRBV5-1 combines with J gene TRBJ2-2; no reliable D call. The CDR3 sequence is 15 residues long. Germline V gene data show CDR1 as SGHRS and CDR2 as YFSETQ. The ends were cut back, 4 bases at V and 1 base at J, with 11 bases in the middle. The CDR3 protein is CASSPPELNTGELFF. The DNA of the CDR3 is TGCGCCAGCAGCCCCCCGGAGCTGAACACCGGGGAGCTGTTTTTT.

V and J are TRBV4-3 and TRBJ1-2, with unresolved D. Germline CDR1 LGHNA, CDR2 YSLEER. The CDR3 runs 14 residues. V was shortened by 0 bases and J by 4 bases, with 9 bases between the two germline ends. The CDR3 reads CASSQDRFSYGYTF. CDR3 DNA sequence: TGCGCCAGCAGCCAAGATCGGTTTTCCTATGGCTACACCTTC.

V usage is TRBV13 and J usage is TRBJ2-1; 7 bases agree with TRBD1. The CDR3 runs to 13 residues. Trimming took 5 bases from V and 3 from J; bases not matched to a gene: 1. Germline V gene lookup returns CDR1 PRHDT and CDR2 FYEKMQ (reference sequence). CDR3 DNA: TGTGCCAGCAGCGGGACAGTCTACAATGAGCAGTTCTTC. It codes for CASSGTVYNEQFF. Using reference TRBV13 and TRBJ2-1 for the parts outside the CDR3, the full variable domain is AAGVIQSPRHLIKEKRETATLKCYPIPRHDTVYWYQQGPGQDPQFLISFYEKMQSDKGSIPDRFSAQQFSDYHSELNMSSLELGDSALYFCASSGTVYNEQFFGPGTRLTVL.

The CDR3 region is CASSLVSGQPQHF. In DNA form, the CDR3 reads TGTGCCAGCAGCTTAGTTTCTGGCCAGCCCCAGCATTTT. This chain uses TRBV7-8 with TRBJ1-5; D gene uncertain. The CDR3 has 13 residues. CDR1 SGHVS and CDR2 FQNEAQ come from the germline V gene. Trimming removed 1 base at V and 7 bases at J, with 8 bases between.